This T cell receptor (beta chain) was profiled in a study of T cell responses to AZD1222 COVID-19 vaccine. Trimming took off 0 bases at V and 3 bases at J, with 10 bases between the two ends. This CDR3 region has 15 residues. CDR1 and CDR2 (germline): SGHDT, YYEEEE. Method: immunoSEQ multiplex PCR; TCRdb's copy keeps in-frame clones and lacks some. The repertoire holds roughly 110,000 clones, with over 80% as singletons. This chain connects TRBV5-6 to TRBJ2-1; tentative D call: TRBD1 (6 bases). The material was peripheral blood, obtained 28 days after the second AZD1222 dose. This receptor was identified in an adult who received the AZD1222 COVID-19 vaccine. CDR3 region: CASSLGGRGYNEQFF. As DNA, the CDR3 is TGTGCCAGCAGCTTGGGGGGCAGGGGCTACAATGAGCAGTTCTTC. The variable domain in full, with the rest retrieved from reference TRBV5-6 and TRBJ2-1, is DAGVTQSPTHLIKTRGQQVTLRCSPKSGHDTVSWYQQALGQGPQFIFQYYEEEERQRGNFPDRFSGHQFPNYSSELNVNALLLGDSALYLCASSLGGRGYNEQFFGPGTRLTVL.